This TCR beta chain is from a study of cytomegalovirus exposure and HLA in healthy donors (dated by TCRdb to 2015 to 2018). With regard to the full study: An earlier analysis of approximately 590 of the donors reported approximately 290 Gb of sequence data and 117 million unique TCR beta sequences from roughly 200 million T cells. Rather than drawing on any new phenotypic data, the later analysis identified candidate immune exposures from TCR beta sequences and the way those sequences occurred across donors. Of the approximately 400 genotyped donors, about 80% fell in the genetic ancestry cluster associated with self-reported Caucasian donors. Besides the first cohort of roughly 640 subjects, a separate validation cohort made up of about 120 different subjects was used. All discovery cohort repertoires had been generated using a single sequencing platform. Genome-wide SNP genotypes for about 60% of the roughly 670 donors were used in a later genetic analysis, which treated that subset as a discovery cohort. Because of strong linkage in the cohort, roughly five DR-DQ haplotypes were treated as single units for association and clustering. Both class I and class II loci were covered by HLA typing, at four-digit resolution. To predict cytomegalovirus infection status, the study combined high-throughput TCR immunosequencing, statistical association of individual TCRs with disease status, and machine learning. On average, roughly 250,000 unique TCR beta nucleotide sequences were sequenced per donor among some 420 genotyped donors of the cohort, with roughly 18% of those sequences being non-productive. Typing coverage differed by locus: A, B, C, DRB1 and DQB1 were typed in roughly 620-640 donors, DQA1 in approximately 520, DPA1 in some 610, and DPB1 in 450 to 480. The study aimed to test whether signatures of past pathogen exposure could be identified by cataloging public T cell receptors. In a later analysis, previously published TCR beta repertoires from 500 to 750 donors were re-analyzed and high-resolution HLA genotyping was added so that TCR occurrence patterns could be studied. Donor age, sex, ethnicity and CMV serostatus were compiled together with the repertoire data. To decide whether each TCR beta V gene segment behaved as functional or pseudogenic, an earlier analysis of approximately 620 of the donors relied on high-throughput TCR beta sequencing. The T cell repertoires of several hundred subjects were profiled by immunosequencing and related to cytomegalovirus serostatus. An early release covering about 600 HLA-typed donors comprised roughly 300 gigabases of sequencing data and 85 million or so unique TCR sequences.

At the junction V is shortened by 7 bases and J by 2 bases; bases outside the gene matches: 7. CDR3 length: 14 amino acids, cysteine to phenylalanine. The CDR3 DNA has 42 bases and is translated from base 1. CDR1 LNHDA and CDR2 SQIVND were looked up in the germline V gene (reference sequence). Regarding this clone: The antigen this receptor binds is unknown. Nothing much larger sits one base from this clone, and base qualities are not available.

Library preparation was by the immunoSEQ multiplex PCR assay. A mixture of 60 forward primers for TCR Vbeta segments and 13 reverse primers for TCR Jbeta segments was used in the multiplex PCR. The CDR3 region of rearranged TCR beta genes was amplified from genomic DNA with a multiplex PCR assay. On the Illumina HiSeq System, the amplified TCR beta libraries were sequenced as 87-base-pair reads. Under the source paper's analysis protocol: Across the roughly 700 repertoires, a later analysis counted 80 million or so unique TCR beta chains, around 11 million of which were shared by at least two donors. Raw reads were error-corrected and collapsed into unique sequences with a nearest-neighbor algorithm that merged closely related sequences to remove PCR and sequencing errors. V, D and J gene segments were assigned by aligning CDR3 sequences to IMGT reference sequences. For a sequence to be retained, a match of at least six nucleotides to both a V gene segment and a J gene segment was required. A rearrangement counted as productive if the CDR3 had no stop codons and remained in frame with V and J, and every other rearrangement counted as non-productive. Following IMGT convention, CDR3 was defined as the stretch from the second conserved V-encoded cysteine to the conserved J-encoded phenylalanine. The earlier analysis of about 620 of the donors excluded sequences that lacked an unambiguous match to a single V gene segment. An earlier analysis of a few hundred of the donors called V segments functional above 56.7% productive rearrangements and segregating when the between-donor standard deviation exceeded 5%. To diagnose cytomegalovirus status from the catalog of TCR beta chain sequences, a statistical classification framework was built. In a later analysis, V and J genes were assigned by comparing TCR nucleotide sequences against IMGT/GENE-DB human TR gene sequences. The TCRdist pipeline was used in a later analysis to assign CDR3 sequences and most-parsimonious VDJ recombination scenarios. A later analysis defined each TCR beta chain by its CDR3 amino acid sequence plus V-gene family, and excluded reads lacking a unique V-gene family. A later analysis removed 600 or so highly shared, low-generation-probability nucleotide sequences to deal with suspected cross-contamination and a sequencing artifact. A later analysis calculated a clonal expansion index for each public chain from normalized within-repertoire ranks of inferred template counts. A later analysis computed generation probabilities with a VDJ recombination model fitted to out-of-frame rearrangements, and checked the results against IGoR. A later analysis scored TCR-TCR, TCR-HLA and TCR-CMV co-occurrence with hypergeometric tests, applying a repertoire-size bias correction to TCR pairs. To estimate false discovery rates, a later analysis permuted the HLA or CMV assignments 20 times. A later analysis grouped co-occurring TCRs with DBSCAN, adding TCRdist sequence similarity when clustering within HLA-allele-positive subsets. For co-occurrence clustering, repertoires with fewer than 30,000 or more than 120,000 public chains were excluded, along with about five repertoires with anomalous nucleotide sharing. TCRdb retrieved this table from immuneACCESS and kept in-frame rearrangements only. Not all clones are present; in checked studies, unresolved V genes account for under half, and no reason is known for the remainder. From that table come the V and J calls and clone size; the DNA was used to work out D and trimming. This sample is represented by approximately 200,000 clones; 60% to 80% of them were singletons. The ten largest clones represent roughly 1.6% of the sample.

Overall study results and their limits: A further reported finding was that TCR beta sequences accurately predicted the HLA-A and HLA-B alleles for most subjects in the first cohort. In a later analysis, TCR association rates were found to vary across HLA loci, with the most associated TCRs seen for DRB1 alleles and the fewest for HLA-C alleles. Compared with equally common non-associated chains, HLA-associated TCR beta chains in a later analysis were more clonally expanded and had lower generation probabilities. The 87-base-pair reads could not distinguish some IMGT-functional V segments, including TRBV6-2 and TRBV6-3, so those segments were excluded. This cohort had only TCR beta chains sequenced, and the lack of alpha or paired-chain data limited which features could be detected. An earlier analysis of approximately 530 of the donors showed that most TCR beta V segments appeared in productive rearrangements either about 87% or about 30% of the time, which broadly matched IMGT annotations. Most CMV-associated TCR beta chains appeared to be HLA-restricted in a later analysis, and the HLA associations seemed to be driven largely by CMV exposure. Because some donors lacked HLA typing at each locus, the association tests relied only on the typed subset. Presence/absence analyses assumed roughly uniform sequencing depth across donors, an assumption that may not hold. The classifier was reported to diagnose cytomegalovirus status with high specificity and sensitivity in both the original cohort and the validation cohort. When HLA alleles, especially DR and DQ, strongly co-occurred, attributing TCR associations to individual alleles was difficult. Three of the identified cytomegalovirus-associated TCR beta chains were confirmed in vitro to be specific for cytomegalovirus antigens. At a false discovery rate of 0.05, a later analysis linked around 15,000 TCR beta sequences to specific HLA alleles. The only immune exposure information available for the cohort was CMV serostatus. V-gene and J-gene trimming of TCR beta chains was associated with a missense DCLRE1C variant in a later genetic analysis, and the association was replicated in an independent cohort. According to the authors, the approach could potentially be generalized to other disease states and immunological phenotypes. Because counts were too low, more than 15 rarely observed V segments, including chromosome 9 orphons, were left out of the earlier analysis of 587 of the donors. Several of the top co-occurrence clusters appeared to be linked to parvovirus B19, influenza, CMV and Epstein-Barr virus, according to a later analysis. Linkage disequilibrium might explain the correlated functional status among segregating V segments, but an unknown experimental factor could not be excluded. The sequencing pipeline was judged likely to have produced a cluster of highly shared sequence variants as a technical artifact. While some public TCRs were present in many individuals, most TCR sequences turned up only very rarely across donors. A total of some 180 TCR beta chains were listed by the study as associated with cytomegalovirus. According to a later genetic analysis, donors in an Asian-associated ancestry cluster had fewer N-insertions in productive TCRs than the approximately 710-donor mean.

The cohort consisted of approximately 670 healthy bone marrow donors. Cohort members were all nominally healthy when sampled, although unrecorded immune exposures were likely present. The donor tested CMV seronegative and was one of the 352 seronegative cohort members. A peripheral blood sample was collected from each donor, and TCR beta sequencing was performed on peripheral blood mononuclear cells. Genomic DNA extraction from the blood cell samples was performed with the Qiagen DNeasy Blood Extraction Kit. The sequencing sample was made of PBMCs. Recombination connected TRBV19 to TRBJ1-2; 7 bases in between match TRBD1. This TCR derives from a woman between 18 and 29 years old in good health and CMV-seronegative. The CDR3 region: CASTLGGLNYGYTF. The DNA reads as follows: TGTGCCAGTACTCTAGGGGGCTTAAACTATGGCTACACCTTC.